This passage covers 21 T cell receptor beta chains from one sample sequenced in a study of T cells in Graves' hyperthyroidism and ophthalmopathy. TCR beta CDR3 sequences were amplified from RNA transcripts. Using the HTBI primer set, a first-round RT-PCR was run on the TCR CDR3. Using its own MiXCR run on the multiplex PCR reads, TCRdb lists one record per CDR3 protein. The sample yields hundreds of thousands of distinct CDR3 sequences, 14% seen once. Sequenced material: blood. These receptors were collected from a woman aged 40 to 49 with Graves' hyperthyroidism.

At least ten counts were recorded for this clonotype. This rearrangement joins TRBV12-3 or TRBV12-4 to TRBJ1-1, with a possible D match to TRBD1 (5 bases). The CDR3 runs to 14 residues. Trimming shortened V by 2 bases and J by 4 bases, and 11 bases separated the two germline ends. For the CDR3, the DNA is TGTGCCAGCAGTTTACAGGGAAGCTTCACTGAAGCTTTCTTT. Amino acids: CASSLQGSFTEAFF.

This clonotype was seen a few times. This chain uses TRBV12-3 or TRBV12-4 with TRBJ1-6; 11 positions match TRBD1. The CDR3 is made up of 14 amino acids. The J segment lost 10 bases and the V segment lost 7 bases, leaving 6 bases of the junction unmatched. In DNA form, the CDR3 reads TGTGCCAGCACCCCGGGACAGGGGGACTCACCCCTCCACTTT. It is translated as CASTPGQGDSPLHF.

About this clonotype: With a much larger clone just one base away, this may be a read error. The chain couples TRBV12-3 or TRBV12-4 to TRBJ1-4; 9 bases are a match to TRBD1. The CDR3 loop spans 15 amino acids. The V and J ends lost 1 base and 9 bases, in that order; junction bases with no gene match: 6. The CDR3 DNA reads as TGTGCCAGCAGTTTAGGACAGGGGGTGAGGAAAAAACTGTTTTTT. Its translation is CASSLGQGVRKKLFF.

The V call is TRBV5-6, the J call TRBJ2-1; 9 nucleotides agree with TRBD2. This CDR3 has 16 amino acids. Trimming at V came to 4 bases and at J to 3 bases, leaving 8 bases not matched to a gene. The germline V gene encodes CDR1 SGHDT and CDR2 YYEEEE. CDR3 DNA sequence: TGTGCCAGCAGCGTAGCCGGGACTAGCCACTACAATGAGCAGTTCTTC. This translates into CASSVAGTSHYNEQFF.

This clonotype was seen ten or more times. The chain uses TRBV5-5 and TRBJ2-1; D gene unclear. V was clipped by 2 bases and J by 0 bases, with 9 bases between them. The CDR3 totals 15 residues. Germline V CDR1 and CDR2: SGHKS, YYEKEE (reference sequence). The CDR3 is CASSFDFSSYNEQFF. DNA of the CDR3: TGTGCCAGCAGCTTCGACTTCAGCTCCTACAATGAGCAGTTCTTC.

There are many counts of this clonotype. V usage is TRBV28 and J usage is TRBJ1-2; D remains ambiguous. The germline gives CDR1 MDHEN, CDR2 SYDVKM. The ends were cut back, 5 bases at V and 2 bases at J, with 9 bases in the middle. This CDR3 comprises 13 residues. The CDR3 loop is CASSPGRNYGYTF. The CDR3 DNA reads TGTGCCAGCAGTCCCGGGAGGAACTATGGCTACACCTTC.

This clonotype has a count of ten or more. The V call is TRBV30, the J call TRBJ1-1, with 7 bases aligning to TRBD1. CDR1 GTSNPN and CDR2 SVGIG come from the germline V gene (reference sequence). With 7 bases clipped from V and 0 bases from J, the junction kept 11 bases outside the gene matches. The CDR3 is 15 residues long. CDR3 sequence (DNA): TGTGCCTCCCTCCTTCCCGGGACAGTGAACACTGAAGCTTTCTTT. This codes for CASLLPGTVNTEAFF.

The sample holds a few counts of this clonotype. A much larger clone differs from this one at a single base, so this may be a read error. V is TRBV3-1 and J is TRBJ2-7; 10 bases align to TRBD2. J was trimmed by 0 bases and V by 0 bases; bases with no gene match: 2. This CDR3 contains 16 residues. The V gene's germline CDR1 is LGHDT and CDR2 YNNKEL (reference sequence). The CDR3, as DNA: TGTGCCAGCAGCCAAGACTCTAGCGGGAGCTCCTACGAGCAGTACTTC. Its translation is CASSQDSSGSSYEQYF.

The sample holds many counts of this clonotype. The chain employs TRBV12-3 or TRBV12-4 and TRBJ1-5; D is unclear. The CDR3 covers 15 residues. V was cut by 3 bases and J by 4 bases, with 13 bases left in between. The CDR3 DNA follows: TGTGCCAGCAGTTTTTACAGTAGTCCGAATCAGCCCCAGCATTTT. Its translation is CASSFYSSPNQPQHF.

There are many counts of this clonotype. The rearrangement uses TRBV7-9 and TRBJ2-3; 7 positions agree with TRBD1. V was clipped by 5 bases and J by 6 bases; unmatched bases: 14. Per germline, CDR1 SEHNR and CDR2 FQNEAQ (reference sequence). The CDR3 loop spans 16 amino acids. The DNA of the CDR3 is TGTGCCAGCAGCGGCAGATCGGGACAGTCGCGGGATACGCAGTATTTT. Amino acid sequence: CASSGRSGQSRDTQYF.

The V call is TRBV6-1, the J call TRBJ2-3; 8 positions match TRBD1. With 10 bases clipped from V and 4 bases from J, the junction kept 10 bases outside the gene matches. The CDR3 has 14 residues. Per germline, CDR1 MNHNS and CDR2 SASEGT. CDR3 loop: CATSDRGGPDTQYF. The CDR3 DNA reads TGTGCCACCTCCGACAGGGGAGGCCCAGATACGCAGTATTTT.

This clonotype occurred many times. The rearrangement joins TRBV6-2 or TRBV6-3 to TRBJ2-7; 11 positions agree with TRBD2. V lost 6 bases and J lost 4; bases outside the gene matches: 5. The CDR3 is 14 amino acids. From germline, CDR1 is MNHEY and CDR2 SVGEGT. The CDR3 coding sequence is TGTGCCAGCAGATCGACTAGCGGGGCTTACGAGCAGTACTTC. Its protein product is CASRSTSGAYEQYF.

This clonotype showed up many times. The genes are TRBV5-1 and TRBJ1-5; a weak D match, TRBD1 (6 bases). CDR3 length: 15 residues. Trimming took off 0 bases at V and 5 bases at J, with 12 bases between the two ends. Germline V gene data show CDR1 as SGHRS and CDR2 as YFSETQ. CDR3 protein: CASSLEGDTYQPQHF. DNA of the CDR3: TGCGCCAGCAGCTTGGAAGGGGACACCTATCAGCCCCAGCATTTT.

This clonotype was seen at least ten times. CDR3 region: CASSWRGGMGDTQYF. CDR3 nucleotides: TGTGCCAGCAGCTGGCGGGGCGGGATGGGAGATACGCAGTATTTT. The V and J genes are TRBV27 and TRBJ2-3, with D possibly TRBD2 on 6 matching bases. CDR1 is MNHEY, CDR2 SMNVEV, per germline (reference sequence). This CDR3 contains 15 residues. V was trimmed by 6 bases and J by 5 bases, leaving 18 bases between them.

Many counts were recorded for this clonotype. The CDR3 nucleotides are TGTGCCAGCAGGCTAGCGGGAGTGTACTACAATGAGCAGTTCTTC. Amino acid sequence: CASRLAGVYYNEQFF. The chain has TRBV11-2 and TRBJ2-1, with 10 positions matching TRBD2. The CDR3 has 15 residues. In germline, CDR1 is SGHAT, CDR2 FQNNGV. V dropped 6 bases and J dropped 3; count of bases not matched to a gene: 5.

The chain has TRBV5-1 and TRBJ2-2, with D possibly TRBD1 on 5 matching bases. This CDR3 region has 15 residues. Per germline, CDR1 SGHRS and CDR2 YFSETQ. The V gene lost 6 bases and the J gene lost 2 bases, with 14 bases spanning the gap. CDR3 DNA: TGCGCCAGCACCTTATCCGACAGTAACACCGGGGAGCTGTTTTTT. Its translation: CASTLSDSNTGELFF.

This clonotype showed up many times. The V and J genes are TRBV5-5 and TRBJ2-7; weak D call: TRBD2 (6 bases). The germline gives CDR1 SGHKS, CDR2 YYEKEE (reference sequence). Trimming cost V 1 base and J 3 bases, with 11 bases left between them. The CDR3 runs to 14 residues. The CDR3 region is CASSLTGVNYEQYF. The DNA for the CDR3 is TGTGCCAGCAGCTTGACGGGGGTCAACTACGAGCAGTACTTC.

This sequence joins TRBV6-2 or TRBV6-3 and TRBJ2-6, with a tentative D call TRBD2 (5 bases). Trimming cost V 11 bases and J 4 bases, with 12 bases left between them. The CDR3 is made up of 13 amino acids. The germline CDR1 and CDR2 sequences are MNHEY and SVGEGT. CDR3 residues: CAASGTGANVLTF. The CDR3 region has the DNA TGTGCCGCCTCGGGAACCGGGGCCAACGTCCTGACTTTC.

This clonotype has only a few counts. The chain uses TRBV6-1 and TRBJ1-4; no firm D call. V was clipped by 6 bases and J by 8 bases, with 13 bases between them. Germline values: CDR1 MNHNS, CDR2 SASEGT. CDR3 length equals 13 residues. For the CDR3, the DNA is TGTGCCAGCAGACCGCAGGTTGTCGAAAAACTGTTTTTT. This codes for CASRPQVVEKLFF.

A few counts support this clonotype. The chain combines TRBV7-3 with TRBJ1-4; a possible D gene is TRBD1 (6 bases). The germline V and J ends were trimmed by 4 bases and 7 bases, with 16 bases remaining between them. The CDR3 extends over 15 amino acids. The V gene's germline CDR1 is SGHTA and CDR2 FQGTGA. CDR3 sequence reads: CASSSEGERAEKLFF. The CDR3, as DNA: TGTGCCAGCAGCTCGGAGGGGGAGCGAGCTGAAAAACTGTTTTTT.

The chain couples TRBV4-1 to TRBJ2-5; the D gene is possibly TRBD2 (6 bases). Germline-derived CDR1 and CDR2 are MGHRA and YSYEKL. The CDR3 is 16 amino acids. Between the trimmed V and J ends, which lost 4 bases and 3 bases, there was a span of 18 bases. DNA for the CDR3: TGCGCCAGCAGCCCCCTCCGACTAGGCGAAAAAGAGACCCAGTACTTC. This encodes CASSPLRLGEKETQYF.